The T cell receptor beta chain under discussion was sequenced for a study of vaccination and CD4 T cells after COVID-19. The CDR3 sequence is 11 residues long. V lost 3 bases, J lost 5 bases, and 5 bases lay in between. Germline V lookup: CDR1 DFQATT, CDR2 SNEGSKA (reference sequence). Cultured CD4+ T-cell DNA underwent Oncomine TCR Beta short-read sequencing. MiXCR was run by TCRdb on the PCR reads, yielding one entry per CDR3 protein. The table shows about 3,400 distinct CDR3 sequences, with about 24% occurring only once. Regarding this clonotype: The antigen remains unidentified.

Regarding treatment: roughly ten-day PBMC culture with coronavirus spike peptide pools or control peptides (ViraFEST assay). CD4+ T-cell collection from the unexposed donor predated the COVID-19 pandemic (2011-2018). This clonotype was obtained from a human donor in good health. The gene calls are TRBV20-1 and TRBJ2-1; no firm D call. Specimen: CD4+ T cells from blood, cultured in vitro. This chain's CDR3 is CSASRNNEQFF. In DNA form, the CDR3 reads TGCAGTGCTAGCCGAAACAATGAGCAGTTCTTC.